This T cell receptor beta chain was found in a study of T cells in Graves' hyperthyroidism and ophthalmopathy. This clonotype was picked up many times. The PBMCs studied were ones that came from about 10 ml fresh peripheral blood. RNA transcripts provided the source from which TCR beta CDR3 regions were amplified. The HTBI primer set drove a first-round RT-PCR of the TCR CDR3. TCRdb called the multiplex PCR reads again in MiXCR, with one record for every CDR3 protein. The table shows about 270,000 distinct CDR3 sequences, with 22% occurring only once. The source is a man aged 30-40 years with Graves' ophthalmopathy. The sample taken for sequencing was blood.

CDR3 nucleotides: TGTGCCAGCTGGAGGGAAGCGAGAAGTGGCTACACCTTC. This translates into CASWREARSGYTF. The V call is TRBV2, the J call TRBJ1-2; D is undetermined. CDR3 length equals 13 residues. The V end was cut by 8 bases, the J end by 7 bases, with 17 bases between. Germline V gene data show CDR1 as SNHLY and CDR2 as FYNNEI.